The rows below give T cell receptor beta chains drawn from one sample of a study of blood T cells in healthy people across ages. TCRdb redid the calling of the 5' RACE reads with MiXCR, one entry per CDR3 protein. The sample holds approximately 800,000 distinct CDR3 sequences, roughly three fifths seen once. Material for sequencing was blood. These receptors were obtained from a man aged 35-49 years in good health. Each CDR3 is given with its conserved first and last residue. For some rows the clone size is stated as once, few or many, or as a class when expanded; others skip it.

cdr3_aa clone_size v_call
CASSQDGWGANEQYF . TRBV14
CASSPRPSGRNFGGETQYF . TRBV6-1
CASSPVTGDRKKLFF many TRBV5-1
CASSSSGLPYNEQFF few TRBV6-5
CASSGFYSGGTGELFF . TRBV10-2
CASSLIRGVDYGYTF few TRBV7-2
CASSLGGGPSETQYF few TRBV27
CASSQNRGPNSPLHF . TRBV4-2
CASSPGTGFNQPQHF . TRBV11-3
CASSLARLGTEAFF . TRBV7-8
CASSEVAHQETQYF . TRBV25-1